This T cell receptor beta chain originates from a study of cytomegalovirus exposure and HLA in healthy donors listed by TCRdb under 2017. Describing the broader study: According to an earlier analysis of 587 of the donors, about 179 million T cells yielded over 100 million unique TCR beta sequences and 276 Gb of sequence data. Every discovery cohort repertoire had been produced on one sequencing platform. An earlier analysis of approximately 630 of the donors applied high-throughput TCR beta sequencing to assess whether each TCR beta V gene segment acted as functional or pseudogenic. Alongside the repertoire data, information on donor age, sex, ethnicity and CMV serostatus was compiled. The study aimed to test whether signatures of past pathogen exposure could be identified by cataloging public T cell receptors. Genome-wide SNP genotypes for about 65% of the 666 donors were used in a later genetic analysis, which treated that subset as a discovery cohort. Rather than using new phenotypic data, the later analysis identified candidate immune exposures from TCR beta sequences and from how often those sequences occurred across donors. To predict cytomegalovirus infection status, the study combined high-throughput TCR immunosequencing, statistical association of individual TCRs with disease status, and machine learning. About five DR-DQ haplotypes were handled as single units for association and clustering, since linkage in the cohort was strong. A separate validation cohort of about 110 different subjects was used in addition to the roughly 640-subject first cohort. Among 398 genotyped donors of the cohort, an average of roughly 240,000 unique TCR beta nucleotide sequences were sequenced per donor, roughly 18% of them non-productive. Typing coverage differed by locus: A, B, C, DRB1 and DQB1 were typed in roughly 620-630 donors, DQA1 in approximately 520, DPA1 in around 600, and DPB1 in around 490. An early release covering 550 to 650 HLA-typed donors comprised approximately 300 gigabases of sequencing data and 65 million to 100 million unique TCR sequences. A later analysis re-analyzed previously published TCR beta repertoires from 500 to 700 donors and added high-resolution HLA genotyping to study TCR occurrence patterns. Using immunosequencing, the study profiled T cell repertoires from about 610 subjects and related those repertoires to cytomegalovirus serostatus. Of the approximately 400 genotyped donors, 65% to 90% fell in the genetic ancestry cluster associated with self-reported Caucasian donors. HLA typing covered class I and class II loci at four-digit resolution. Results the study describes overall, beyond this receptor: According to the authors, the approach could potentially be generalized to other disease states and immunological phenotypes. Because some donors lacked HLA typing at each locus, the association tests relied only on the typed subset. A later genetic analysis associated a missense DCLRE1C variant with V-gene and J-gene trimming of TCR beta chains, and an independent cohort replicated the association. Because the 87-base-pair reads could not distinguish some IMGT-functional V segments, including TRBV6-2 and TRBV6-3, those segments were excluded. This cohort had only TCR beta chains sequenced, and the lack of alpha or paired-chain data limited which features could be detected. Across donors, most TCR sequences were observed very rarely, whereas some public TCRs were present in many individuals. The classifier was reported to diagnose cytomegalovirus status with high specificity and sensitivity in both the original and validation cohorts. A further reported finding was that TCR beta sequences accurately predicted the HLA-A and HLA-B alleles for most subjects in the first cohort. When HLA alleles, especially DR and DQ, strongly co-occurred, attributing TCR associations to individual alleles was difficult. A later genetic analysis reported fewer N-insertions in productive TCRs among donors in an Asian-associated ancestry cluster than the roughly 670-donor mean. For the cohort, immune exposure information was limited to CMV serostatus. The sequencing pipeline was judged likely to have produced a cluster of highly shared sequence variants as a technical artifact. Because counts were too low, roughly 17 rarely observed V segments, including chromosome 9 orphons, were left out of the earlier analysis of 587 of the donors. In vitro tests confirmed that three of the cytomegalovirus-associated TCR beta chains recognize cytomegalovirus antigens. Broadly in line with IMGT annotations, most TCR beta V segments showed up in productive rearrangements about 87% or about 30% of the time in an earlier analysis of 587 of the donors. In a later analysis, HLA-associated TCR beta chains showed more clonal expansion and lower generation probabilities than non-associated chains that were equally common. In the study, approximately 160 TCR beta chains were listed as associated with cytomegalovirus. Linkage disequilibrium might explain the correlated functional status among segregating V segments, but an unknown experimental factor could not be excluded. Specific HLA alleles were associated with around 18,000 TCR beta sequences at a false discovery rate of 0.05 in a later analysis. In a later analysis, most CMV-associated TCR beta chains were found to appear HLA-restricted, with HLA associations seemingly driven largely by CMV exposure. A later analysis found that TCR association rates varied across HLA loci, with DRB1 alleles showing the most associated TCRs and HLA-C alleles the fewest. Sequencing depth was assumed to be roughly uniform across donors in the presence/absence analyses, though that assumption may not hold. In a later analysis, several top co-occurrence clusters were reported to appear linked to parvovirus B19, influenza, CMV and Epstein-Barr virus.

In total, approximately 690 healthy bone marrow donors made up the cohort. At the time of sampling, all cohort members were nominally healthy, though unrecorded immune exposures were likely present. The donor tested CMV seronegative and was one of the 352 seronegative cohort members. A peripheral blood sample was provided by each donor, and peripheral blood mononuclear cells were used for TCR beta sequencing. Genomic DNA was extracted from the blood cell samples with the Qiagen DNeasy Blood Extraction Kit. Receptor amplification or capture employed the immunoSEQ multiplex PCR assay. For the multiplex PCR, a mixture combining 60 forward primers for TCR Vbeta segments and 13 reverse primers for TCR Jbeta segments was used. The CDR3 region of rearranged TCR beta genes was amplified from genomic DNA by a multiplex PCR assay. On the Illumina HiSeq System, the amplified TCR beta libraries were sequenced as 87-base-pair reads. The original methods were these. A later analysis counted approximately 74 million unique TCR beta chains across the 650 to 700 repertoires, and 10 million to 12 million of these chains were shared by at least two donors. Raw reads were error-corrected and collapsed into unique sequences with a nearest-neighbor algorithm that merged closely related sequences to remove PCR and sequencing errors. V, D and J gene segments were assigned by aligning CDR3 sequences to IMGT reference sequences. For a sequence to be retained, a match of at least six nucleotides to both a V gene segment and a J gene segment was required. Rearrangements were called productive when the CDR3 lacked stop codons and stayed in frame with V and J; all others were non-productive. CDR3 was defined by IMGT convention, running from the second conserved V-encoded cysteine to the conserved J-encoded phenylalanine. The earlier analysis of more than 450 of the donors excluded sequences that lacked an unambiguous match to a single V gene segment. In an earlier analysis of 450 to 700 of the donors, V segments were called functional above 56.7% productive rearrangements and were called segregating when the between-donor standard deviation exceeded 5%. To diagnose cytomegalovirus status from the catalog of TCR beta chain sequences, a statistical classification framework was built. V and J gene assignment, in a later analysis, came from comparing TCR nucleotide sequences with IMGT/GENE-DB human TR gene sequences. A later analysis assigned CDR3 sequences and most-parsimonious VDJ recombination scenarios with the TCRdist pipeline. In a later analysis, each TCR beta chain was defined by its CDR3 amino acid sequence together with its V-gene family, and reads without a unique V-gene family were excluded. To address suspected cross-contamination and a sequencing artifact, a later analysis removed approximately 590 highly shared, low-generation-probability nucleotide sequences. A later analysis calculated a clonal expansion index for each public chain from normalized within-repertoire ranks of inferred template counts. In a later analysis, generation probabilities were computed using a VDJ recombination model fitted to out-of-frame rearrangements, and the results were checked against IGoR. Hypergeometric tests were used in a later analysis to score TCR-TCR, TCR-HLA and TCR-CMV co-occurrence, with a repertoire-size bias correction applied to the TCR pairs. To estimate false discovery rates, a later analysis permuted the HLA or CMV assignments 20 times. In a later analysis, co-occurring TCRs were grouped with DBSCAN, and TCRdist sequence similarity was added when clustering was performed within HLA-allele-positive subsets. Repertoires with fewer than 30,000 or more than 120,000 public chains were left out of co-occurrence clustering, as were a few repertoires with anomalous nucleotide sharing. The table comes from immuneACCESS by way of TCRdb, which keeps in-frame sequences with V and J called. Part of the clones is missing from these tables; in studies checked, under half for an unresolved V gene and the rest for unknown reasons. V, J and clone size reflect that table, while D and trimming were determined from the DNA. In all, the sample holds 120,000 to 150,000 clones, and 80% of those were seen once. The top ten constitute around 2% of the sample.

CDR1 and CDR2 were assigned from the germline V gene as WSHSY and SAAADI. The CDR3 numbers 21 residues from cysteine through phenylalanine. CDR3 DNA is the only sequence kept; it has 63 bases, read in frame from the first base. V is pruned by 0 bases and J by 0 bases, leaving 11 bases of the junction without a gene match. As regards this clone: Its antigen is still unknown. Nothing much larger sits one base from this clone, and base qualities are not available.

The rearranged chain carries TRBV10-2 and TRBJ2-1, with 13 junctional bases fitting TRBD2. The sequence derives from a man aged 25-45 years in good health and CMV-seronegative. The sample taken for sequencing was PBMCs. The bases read TGCGCCAGCAGTGAGTCGAGTATCTGGACTAGCGGGAGAGACTCCTACAATGAGCAGTTCTTC. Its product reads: CASSESSIWTSGRDSYNEQFF.